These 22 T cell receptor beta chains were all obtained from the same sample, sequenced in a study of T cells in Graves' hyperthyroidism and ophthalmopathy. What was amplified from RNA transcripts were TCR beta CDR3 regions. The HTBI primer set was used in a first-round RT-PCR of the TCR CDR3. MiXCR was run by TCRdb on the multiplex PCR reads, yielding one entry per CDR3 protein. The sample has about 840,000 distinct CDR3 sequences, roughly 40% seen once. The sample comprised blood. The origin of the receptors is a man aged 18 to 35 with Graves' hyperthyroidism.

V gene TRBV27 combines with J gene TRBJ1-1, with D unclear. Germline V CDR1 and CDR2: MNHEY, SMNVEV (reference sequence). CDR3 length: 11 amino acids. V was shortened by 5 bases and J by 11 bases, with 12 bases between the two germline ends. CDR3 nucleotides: TGTGCCAGCAGTCCTGGACTAGGCGCTTTCTTT. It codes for CASSPGLGAFF.

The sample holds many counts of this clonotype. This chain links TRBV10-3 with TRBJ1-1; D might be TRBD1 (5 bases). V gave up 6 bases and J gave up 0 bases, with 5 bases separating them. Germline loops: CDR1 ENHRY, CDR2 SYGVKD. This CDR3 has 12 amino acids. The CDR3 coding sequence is TGTGCCATCAGGACAGTGAACACTGAAGCTTTCTTT. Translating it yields CAIRTVNTEAFF.

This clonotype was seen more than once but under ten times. CDR3 DNA: TGTGCCAGCACCCCGGGGGGGGGCAGTGGAAACACCATATATTTT. Protein product: CASTPGGGSGNTIYF. The rearrangement links TRBV7-2 to TRBJ1-3; tentative D call: TRBD1 (6 bases). Trimming took off 7 bases at V and 3 bases at J, with 16 bases between the two ends. Germline V lookup: CDR1 SGHTA, CDR2 FQGNSA. This CDR3 has 15 residues.

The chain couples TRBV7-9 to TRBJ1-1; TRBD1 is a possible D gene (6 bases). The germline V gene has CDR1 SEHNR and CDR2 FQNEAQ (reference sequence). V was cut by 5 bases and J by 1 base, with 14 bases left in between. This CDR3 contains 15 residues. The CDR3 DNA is TGTGCCAGCAGCCCCAGGGCACAGGGGAACACTGAAGCTTTCTTT. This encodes CASSPRAQGNTEAFF.

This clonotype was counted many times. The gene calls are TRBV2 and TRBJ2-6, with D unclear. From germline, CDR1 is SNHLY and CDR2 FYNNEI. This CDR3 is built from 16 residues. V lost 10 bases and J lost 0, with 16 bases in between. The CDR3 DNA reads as TGTGCCAACCTGCTCAAATCGCCCTCTGGGGCCAACGTCCTGACTTTC. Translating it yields CANLLKSPSGANVLTF.

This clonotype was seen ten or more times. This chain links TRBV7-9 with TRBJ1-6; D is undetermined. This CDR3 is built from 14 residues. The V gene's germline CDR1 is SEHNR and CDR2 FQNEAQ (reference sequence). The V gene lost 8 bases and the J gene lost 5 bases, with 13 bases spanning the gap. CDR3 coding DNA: TGTGCCAGCGAACCTCTCCCCGATAATTCACCCCTCCACTTT. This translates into CASEPLPDNSPLHF.

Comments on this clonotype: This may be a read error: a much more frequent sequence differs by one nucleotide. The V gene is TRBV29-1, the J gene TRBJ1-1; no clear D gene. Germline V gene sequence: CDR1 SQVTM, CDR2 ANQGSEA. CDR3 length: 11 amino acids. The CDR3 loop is CGVPVVGEAFF. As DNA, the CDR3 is TGCGGCGTGCCCGTCGTCGGTGAAGCTTTCTTT. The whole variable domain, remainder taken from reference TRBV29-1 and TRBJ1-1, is SAVISQKPSRDICQRGTSLTIQCQVDSQVTMMFWYRQQPGQSLTLIATANQGSEATYESGFVIDKFPISRPNLTFSTLTVSNMSPEDSSIYLCGVPVVGEAFFGQGTRLTVV.

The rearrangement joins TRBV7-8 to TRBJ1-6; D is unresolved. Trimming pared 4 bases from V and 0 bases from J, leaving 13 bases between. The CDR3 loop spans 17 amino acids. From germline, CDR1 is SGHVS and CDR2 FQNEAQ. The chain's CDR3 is CASSSHMRSSYNSPLHF. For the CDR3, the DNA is TGTGCCAGCAGCTCCCACATGAGGAGCTCCTATAATTCACCCCTCCACTTT. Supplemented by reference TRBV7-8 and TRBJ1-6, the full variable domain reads GAGVSQSPRYKVAKRGQDVALRCDPISGHVSLFWYQQALGQGPEFLTYFQNEAQLDKSGLPSDRFFAERPEGSVSTLKIQRTQQEDSAVYLCASSSHMRSSYNSPLHFGNGTRLTVT.

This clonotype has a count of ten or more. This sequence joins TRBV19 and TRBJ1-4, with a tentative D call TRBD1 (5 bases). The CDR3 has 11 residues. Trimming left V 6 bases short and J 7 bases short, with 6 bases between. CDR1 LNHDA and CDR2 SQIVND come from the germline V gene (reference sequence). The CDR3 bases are TGTGCCAGTAGAGACAGTGAAAAACTGTTTTTT. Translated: CASRDSEKLFF.

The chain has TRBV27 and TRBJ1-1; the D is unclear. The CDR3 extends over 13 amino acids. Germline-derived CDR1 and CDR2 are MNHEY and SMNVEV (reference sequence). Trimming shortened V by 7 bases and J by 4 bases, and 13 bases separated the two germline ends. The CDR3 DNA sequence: TGTGCCAGCATGCCACCAAGGTTCACTGAAGCTTTCTTT. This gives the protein CASMPPRFTEAFF.

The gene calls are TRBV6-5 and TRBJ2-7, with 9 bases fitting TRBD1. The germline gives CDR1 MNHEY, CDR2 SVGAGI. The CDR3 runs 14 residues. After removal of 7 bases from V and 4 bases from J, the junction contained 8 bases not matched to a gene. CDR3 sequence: CASKSGTGRYEQYF. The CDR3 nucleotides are TGTGCCAGCAAAAGCGGGACAGGGAGATACGAGCAGTACTTC.

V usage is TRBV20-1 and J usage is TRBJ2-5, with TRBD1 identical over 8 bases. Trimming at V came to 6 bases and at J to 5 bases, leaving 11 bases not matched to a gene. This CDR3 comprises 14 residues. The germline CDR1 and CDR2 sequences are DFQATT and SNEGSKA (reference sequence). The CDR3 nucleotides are TGCAGTGCCAGCAGCGGCGGACAGGGTGAGACCCAGTACTTC. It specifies CSASSGGQGETQYF.

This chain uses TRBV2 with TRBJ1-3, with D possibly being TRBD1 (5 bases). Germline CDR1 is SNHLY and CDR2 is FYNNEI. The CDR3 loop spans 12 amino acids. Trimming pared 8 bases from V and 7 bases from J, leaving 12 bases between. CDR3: CASGRGSNTIYF. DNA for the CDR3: TGTGCCAGCGGGAGGGGCAGTAACACCATATATTTT.

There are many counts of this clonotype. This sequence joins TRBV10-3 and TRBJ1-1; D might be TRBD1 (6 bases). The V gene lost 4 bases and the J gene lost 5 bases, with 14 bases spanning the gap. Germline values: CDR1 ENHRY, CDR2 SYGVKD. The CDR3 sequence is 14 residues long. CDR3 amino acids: CAISGSKGDTEAFF. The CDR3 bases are TGTGCCATCAGTGGTTCGAAGGGGGATACTGAAGCTTTCTTT.

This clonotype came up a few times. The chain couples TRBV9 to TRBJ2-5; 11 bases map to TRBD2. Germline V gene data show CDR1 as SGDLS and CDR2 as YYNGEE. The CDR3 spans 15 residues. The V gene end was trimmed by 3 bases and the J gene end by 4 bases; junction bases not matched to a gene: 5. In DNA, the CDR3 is TGTGCCAGCAGCGATAGCGGGGGGGAGGGAGAGACCCAGTACTTC. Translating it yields CASSDSGGEGETQYF.

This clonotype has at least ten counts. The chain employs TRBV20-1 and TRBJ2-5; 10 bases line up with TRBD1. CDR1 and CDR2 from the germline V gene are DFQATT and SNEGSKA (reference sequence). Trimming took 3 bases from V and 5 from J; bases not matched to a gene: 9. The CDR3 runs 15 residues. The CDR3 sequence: CSASPWDRGGETQYF. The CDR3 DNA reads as TGCAGTGCTAGCCCCTGGGACAGGGGAGGGGAGACCCAGTACTTC.

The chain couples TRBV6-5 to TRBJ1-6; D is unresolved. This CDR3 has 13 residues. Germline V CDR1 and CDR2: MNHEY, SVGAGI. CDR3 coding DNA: TGTGCGAGCCAAGTGGGCGGTAATTCACCCCTCCACTTT. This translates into CASQVGGNSPLHF.

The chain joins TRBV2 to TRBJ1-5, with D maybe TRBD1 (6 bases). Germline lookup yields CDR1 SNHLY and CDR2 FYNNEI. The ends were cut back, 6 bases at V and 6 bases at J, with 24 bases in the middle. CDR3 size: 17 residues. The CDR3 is CASRGILGAQMGQPQHF. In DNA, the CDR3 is TGTGCCAGCAGAGGAATCTTGGGGGCGCAAATGGGTCAGCCCCAGCATTTT. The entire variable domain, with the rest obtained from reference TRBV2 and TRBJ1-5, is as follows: EPEVTQTPSHQVTQMGQEVILRCVPISNHLYFYWYRQILGQKVEFLVSFYNNEISEKSEIFDDQFSVERPDGSNFTLKIRSTKLEDSAMYFCASRGILGAQMGQPQHFGDGTRLSIL.

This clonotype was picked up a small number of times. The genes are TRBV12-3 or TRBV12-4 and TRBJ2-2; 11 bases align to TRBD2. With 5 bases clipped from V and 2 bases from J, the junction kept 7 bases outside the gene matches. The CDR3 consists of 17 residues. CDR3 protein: CASSPPSGGINTGELFF. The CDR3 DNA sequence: TGTGCCAGCAGTCCTCCTAGCGGGGGGATCAACACCGGGGAGCTGTTTTTT.

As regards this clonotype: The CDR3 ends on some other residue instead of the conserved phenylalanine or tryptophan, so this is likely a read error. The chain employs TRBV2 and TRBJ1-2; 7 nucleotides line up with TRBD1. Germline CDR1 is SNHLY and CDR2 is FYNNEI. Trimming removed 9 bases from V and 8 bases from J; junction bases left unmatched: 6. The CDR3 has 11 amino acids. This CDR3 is CASRQGYGYTS. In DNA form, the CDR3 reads TGTGCCAGTAGACAGGGTTACGGCTACACCTCC.

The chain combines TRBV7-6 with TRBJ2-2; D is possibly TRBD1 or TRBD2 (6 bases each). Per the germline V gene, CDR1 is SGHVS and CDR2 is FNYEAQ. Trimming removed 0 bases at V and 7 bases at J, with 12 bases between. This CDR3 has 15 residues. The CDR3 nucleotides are TGTGCCAGCAGCTTAGCCGCAGGGGAGGACGGGGAGCTGTTTTTT. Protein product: CASSLAAGEDGELFF. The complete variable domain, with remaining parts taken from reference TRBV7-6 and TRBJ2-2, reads GAGVSQSPRYKVTKRGQDVALRCDPISGHVSLYWYRQALGQGPEFLTYFNYEAQQDKSGLPNDRFSAERPEGSISTLTIQRTEQRDSAMYRCASSLAAGEDGELFFGEGSRLTVL.

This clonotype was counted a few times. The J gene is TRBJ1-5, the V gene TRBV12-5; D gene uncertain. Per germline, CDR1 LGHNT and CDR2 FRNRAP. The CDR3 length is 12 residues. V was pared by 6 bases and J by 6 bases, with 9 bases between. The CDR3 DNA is TGTGCTAGTGGCGAGGGCACTCAGCCCCAGCATTTT. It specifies CASGEGTQPQHF.